This TCR beta chain originates from a study of human T cells and chemical hapten exposure. Study-wide context: Patients, predominantly female, presented with alopecia areata, totalis or universalis. General study results and limits: Expanded TCR counts at PT1 were positively correlated with the patch test score.

Time point given: patch test 1, 2 weeks after DPC sensitization. The treatment: therapeutic diphenylcyclopropenone sensitization with weekly scalp DPC. V was clipped by 4 bases and J by 5 bases, with 12 bases between them. The CDR3 has 14 residues. Per germline, CDR1 SGHRS and CDR2 YFSETQ. MiXCR, run by TCRdb on the RACE reads, gives a single entry per CDR3 protein. The data hold 180,000 or so distinct CDR3 sequences, with under 25% observed a single time. Remarks on this clonotype: Antigen: not known.

The sequencing used whole blood, collected in connection with sensitization to the hapten diphenylcyclopropenone (DPC). The sequence was obtained from a woman aged 50 to 60 with alopecia areata. Some clones in this sample may be carry-over from other donors' samples. The rearrangement uses TRBV5-1 and TRBJ1-4, with a tentative D call TRBD1 (5 bases). The CDR3 sequence: CASSRQTSNEKLFF. DNA of the CDR3: TGCGCCAGCAGCAGACAGACTAGCAATGAAAAACTGTTTTTT.